These 5 T cell receptor beta chains originate from one sample sequenced in a study of blood T cell repertoires in COVID-19. The protocol was immunoSEQ multiplex PCR, while the TCRdb copy is restricted to in-frame clones and leaves out a portion. This table has about 83,000 clones, about 76% appearing once. Sequenced input: peripheral blood. The receptors here all came from a woman of 80 years or more with active or convalescent COVID-19.

The V gene is TRBV27, the J gene TRBJ2-3; perhaps TRBD1 as D (7 bases). Trimming cost V 6 bases and J 6 bases, with 13 bases left between them. This CDR3 spans 13 amino acids. Germline V gene sequence: CDR1 MNHEY, CDR2 SMNVEV (reference sequence). The CDR3 here is CASRKTGRDTQYF. The CDR3 DNA sequence: TGTGCCAGCAGAAAGACAGGGAGGGATACGCAGTATTTT.

This chain connects TRBV20-1 to TRBJ1-2; D might be TRBD1 (6 bases). Germline V gene data show CDR1 as DFQATT and CDR2 as SNEGSKA (reference sequence). There are 11 residues in the CDR3. Trimming pared 6 bases from V and 13 bases from J, leaving 18 bases between. In DNA form, the CDR3 reads TGCAGTGCCTACATCGATCGGGGGGCCACCTTC. Translating it yields CSAYIDRGATF.

This sequence joins TRBV30 and TRBJ1-5; no clear D. Trimming pared 4 bases from V and 6 bases from J, leaving 22 bases between. The length of the CDR3 is 16 residues. Germline V CDR1 and CDR2: GTSNPN, SVGIG (reference sequence). The CDR3 DNA reads TGTGCCTGGACCTCATACGGAGCTAACTTCGGTCAGCCCCAGCATTTT. Its protein is CAWTSYGANFGQPQHF.

The chain combines TRBV10-3 with TRBJ2-1; 8 nucleotides match TRBD1. In germline, CDR1 is ENHRY, CDR2 SYGVKD. After removal of 6 bases from V and 9 bases from J, the junction contained 10 bases not matched to a gene. The CDR3 runs 14 residues. The CDR3 DNA reads as TGTGCCATCAGCCGGAACGGACAGGGCGGTGAGCAGTTCTTC. It codes for CAISRNGQGGEQFF.

This clone was detected once. The chain uses TRBV3-1 (or the pseudogene TRBV3-2) and TRBJ2-2; D remains unclear. The CDR3 length is 13 residues. The V and J ends lost 3 bases and 3 bases respectively, with 5 bases between them. Germline CDR1 is LGHDT and CDR2 is YNNKEL (reference sequence). CDR3 sequence: CASSHSDTGELFF. The CDR3 DNA reads TGTGCCAGCAGCCACAGTGACACCGGGGAGCTGTTTTTT.